A selection of T cell receptor beta chains follows, all from one sample in a study of blood T cells in healthy people across ages. MiXCR, run by TCRdb on the 5' RACE reads, gives a single entry per CDR3 protein. This table holds 1.5 million to 1.9 million distinct CDR3 sequences, roughly 43% found once. The sequencing sample was made of blood. The receptors derive from a woman under 30 in good health. Each CDR3 is given with its conserved first and last residue. D genes are given only for firm matches. Only part of the rows carry a size: once, few, many, or a class if the clone is expanded.

size	V	length	J	D	DNA	CDR3
NA	TRBV6-4	14	TRBJ2-1	TRBD2	TGTGCCAGCAGTGACTCTGGGGGGGACAATGAGCAGTTCTTC	CASSDSGGDNEQFF
NA	TRBV29-1	14	TRBJ2-7	NA	TGCAGCGTTCTGTCGGAGACACGCCGCTACGAGCAGTACTTC	CSVLSETRRYEQYF
NA	TRBV5-1	13	TRBJ1-4	NA	TGCGCCAGCAGAAGGAGCCTGTTAGAGAAACTGTTTTTT	CASRRSLLEKLFF
few	TRBV20-1	13	TRBJ1-5	NA	TGCAGTGCTAGACGCCAGGGGAATCAGCCCCAGCATTTT	CSARRQGNQPQHF
few	TRBV11-2	13	TRBJ1-2	NA	TGTGCCAGCAGCCAGGACACGAACTATGGCTACACCTTC	CASSQDTNYGYTF
NA	TRBV7-2	15	TRBJ2-6	NA	TGTGCCAGCAGCTTAGGGTGGTCCGGGGCCAACGTCCTGACTTTC	CASSLGWSGANVLTF
NA	TRBV29-1	13	TRBJ2-1	NA	TGCAGCGTACAGTTTAGCTCCTACAATGAGCAGTTCTTC	CSVQFSSYNEQFF
NA	TRBV6-2/TRBV6-3	16	TRBJ2-1	NA	TGTGCCAGCAGTTCCCTCATAGCGAGCTCCTACAATGAGCAGTTCTTC	CASSSLIASSYNEQFF
NA	TRBV20-1	14	TRBJ2-7	NA	TGCAGTGCTAGAGATCCCCCACGACCGGACGAGCAGTACTTC	CSARDPPRPDEQYF
NA	TRBV29-1	13	TRBJ1-1	NA	TGCAGCGTTTGGTGGGGGCCGAACACTGAAGCTTTCTTT	CSVWWGPNTEAFF
few	TRBV25-1	12	TRBJ2-1	TRBD2	TGTGCCAGCAGTGAAGCGGGAGGTGAGCAGTTCTTC	CASSEAGGEQFF
NA	TRBV10-3	15	TRBJ2-7	TRBD1	TGTGCCATCAGTTACGCCCCGGGACAGGGGTACGAGCAGTACTTC	CAISYAPGQGYEQYF
few	TRBV5-6	13	TRBJ1-1	NA	TGTGCCAGCAGCTTGGTGGGCAGACATGAAGCTTTCTTT	CASSLVGRHEAFF
once	TRBV12-3/TRBV12-4	16	TRBJ2-7	NA	TGTGCCAGCAGTTTAGGGCATGCCGGCTCCTACAATGAGCAGTACTTC	CASSLGHAGSYNEQYF
few	TRBV12-3/TRBV12-4	15	TRBJ2-3	NA	TGTGCCAGCAGGGGGAGGACAGAGGGGGGAGATACGCAGTATTTT	CASRGRTEGGDTQYF
few	TRBV7-2	14	TRBJ1-2	NA	TGTGCCAGCAGCGGTCGGCGGGCTGGCTATGGCTACACCTTC	CASSGRRAGYGYTF
NA	TRBV7-2	15	TRBJ1-5	NA	TGTGCCAGCAGCTTAGAGGGGCAGTGGAATCAGCCCCAGCATTTT	CASSLEGQWNQPQHF
NA	TRBV5-1	16	TRBJ2-3	TRBD2	TGCGCCAGCAGCCCGCCAGCGGGGGGGCTTACAGATACGCAGTATTTT	CASSPPAGGLTDTQYF
few	TRBV28	13	TRBJ2-6	NA	TGTGCCACCGGGGGCACCGGGGCCAACGTCCTGACTTTC	CATGGTGANVLTF
many	TRBV4-1	12	TRBJ1-2	NA	TGCGCCAGCAGCCAAGAGGGATATGGCTACACCTTC	CASSQEGYGYTF
NA	TRBV6-2/TRBV6-3	15	TRBJ1-2	NA	TGTGCCAGCAGCCTACAGGCAGCCTTGGGCTATGGCTACACCTTC	CASSLQAALGYGYTF
NA	TRBV20-1	10	TRBJ2-1	NA	TGCAGTGCTTACGACAATGAGCAGTTCTTC	CSAYDNEQFF
NA	TRBV20-1	13	TRBJ1-3	NA	TGCAGTGCTATTTCCGGGGGCCTTAACACCATATATTTT	CSAISGGLNTIYF
NA	TRBV18	16	TRBJ2-2	TRBD2	TGTGCCAGCTCACCTACTAGCGGCGCGAACACCGGGGAGCTGTTTTTT	CASSPTSGANTGELFF
NA	TRBV2	13	TRBJ2-2	NA	TGTGCCAGCAGTGAGGATGACGCTGGGGAGCTGTTTTTT	CASSEDDAGELFF
NA	TRBV30	14	TRBJ2-6	NA	TGTGCCTGGAGTGTCCGGGCTGGGGCCAACGTCCTGACTTTC	CAWSVRAGANVLTF
NA	TRBV4-1	16	TRBJ1-5	TRBD1	TGCGCCAGCAGCCAAGGGCCGGGACAGGTAGATCAGCCCCAGCATTTT	CASSQGPGQVDQPQHF
NA	TRBV20-1	13	TRBJ2-1	TRBD1	TGCAGTGCCGGGACAGGGAATATGGGGGAGCAGTTCTTC	CSAGTGNMGEQFF
few	TRBV12-3/TRBV12-4	16	TRBJ2-4	NA	TGTGCCAGCAGTTTCCCTCCACGGGTCCAAAAAAACATTCAGTACTTC	CASSFPPRVQKNIQYF
few	TRBV20-1	15	TRBJ2-3	NA	TGCAGTGCTCCCAACGGCAAAAAAGGCACAGATACGCAGTATTTT	CSAPNGKKGTDTQYF
NA	TRBV28	15	TRBJ2-1	TRBD2	TGTGCCAGCAGTCACGGTGGCGGGGGATACAATGAGCAGTTCTTC	CASSHGGGGYNEQFF
few	TRBV4-3	15	TRBJ1-4	TRBD1	TGCGCCAGCAGCCAAGAAGACAGGGGGTATGAAAAACTGTTTTTT	CASSQEDRGYEKLFF
few	TRBV5-1	18	TRBJ1-1	NA	TGCGCCAGCAGCTTCGATAACAGGGTTTTCGGCTTTGGCACTGAAGCTTTCTTT	CASSFDNRVFGFGTEAFF
NA	TRBV2	14	TRBJ1-4	TRBD1	TGTGCCAGCAGTCGACAGGGGGCGTGGGAAAAACTGTTTTTT	CASSRQGAWEKLFF
few	TRBV6-5	17	TRBJ2-7	NA	TGTGCCAGCAGGGTGCGCCCAGGGCCTGTCCTCTACAATGAGCAGTACTTC	CASRVRPGPVLYNEQYF
few	TRBV7-9	15	TRBJ2-1	NA	TGTGCCAGCAGCCTTTCCCCCAGGCTTGACAATGAGCAGTTCTTC	CASSLSPRLDNEQFF
NA	TRBV7-3	15	TRBJ1-2	NA	TGTGCCAGCAGCCTGGGGGTCGGCAGGGGATATGGCTACACCTTC	CASSLGVGRGYGYTF
NA	TRBV9	15	TRBJ1-6	NA	TGTGCCAGCAGCCCTCCCGGGGGGTGGAATTCACCCCTCCACTTT	CASSPPGGWNSPLHF
NA	TRBV20-1	16	TRBJ1-1	NA	TGCAGTGCTAGAGATTCAAGGAGGGGGATTAACACTGAAGCTTTCTTT	CSARDSRRGINTEAFF
NA	TRBV5-1	16	TRBJ2-1	TRBD1	TGCGCCAGCAGCTTGTCAGGACAGGGCTCCTACAATGAGCAGTTCTTC	CASSLSGQGSYNEQFF
NA	TRBV4-1	13	TRBJ2-5	NA	TGCGCCACTTCACAACAGGGTTCAGAGACCCAGTACTTC	CATSQQGSETQYF
NA	TRBV10-2	14	TRBJ1-5	TRBD1	TGCGCCAGCAGGATGACAGGGTCCGATCAGCCCCAGCATTTT	CASRMTGSDQPQHF
few	TRBV29-1	12	TRBJ2-1	TRBD2	TGCAGCGCTAGAGCGGGGCCCAATGAGCAGTTCTTC	CSARAGPNEQFF
NA	TRBV29-1	12	TRBJ1-1	NA	TGCAGCGTTGTTACAATGAACACTGAAGCTTTCTTT	CSVVTMNTEAFF
NA	TRBV12-3/TRBV12-4	16	TRBJ2-2	TRBD2	TGTGCCAGCAGTAAAAAGCGGGGGCTGAACACCGGGGAGCTGTTTTTT	CASSKKRGLNTGELFF
few	TRBV7-9	14	TRBJ1-6	TRBD1	TGTGCCACGTCCTGGGACAGCTATAATTCACCCCTCCACTTT	CATSWDSYNSPLHF
few	TRBV5-4	14	TRBJ2-1	NA	TGTGCCAGCAGCTTGTTCACGGGAGAGGGGGAGCAGTTCTTC	CASSLFTGEGEQFF
NA	TRBV29-1	14	TRBJ2-3	NA	TGCAGCGTTGAGGTTGGGACTTTAGCAAATACGCGGTATTTT	CSVEVGTLANTRYF
NA	TRBV20-1	13	TRBJ1-5	TRBD1	TGCAGTGCTACGCAGGGGGGGGATCAGCCCCAGCATTTT	CSATQGGDQPQHF
few	TRBV9	13	TRBJ1-2	TRBD1	TGTGCCAGCAGCGCCGGGACAGGGGTTACCTACACCTTC	CASSAGTGVTYTF
NA	TRBV4-1	13	TRBJ1-5	NA	TGCGCCAGCAGCCAATGGTCCAATCAGCCCCAGCATTTT	CASSQWSNQPQHF
NA	TRBV11-1	12	TRBJ2-5	NA	TGTGCCAGCAGCTTCTTTCAAGAGACCCAGTACTTC	CASSFFQETQYF
NA	TRBV7-9	16	TRBJ2-1	NA	TGTGCCAGCAGCTCCCCTGGAGGGGGTGGATTGTATGAGCAGTTCTTC	CASSSPGGGGLYEQFF
many	TRBV20-1	15	TRBJ2-6	NA	TGCAGTGCTAGTGACCAGGGAAGTGGGGCCAACGTCCTGACTTTC	CSASDQGSGANVLTF
NA	TRBV7-9	13	TRBJ1-1	NA	TGTGCCAGCAGCGCGGCAGCGCTCACTGAAGCTTTCTTT	CASSAAALTEAFF